Each of the 18 T cell receptor beta chains below was sequenced from the same sample in a study of CD8+ T cells in alopecia areata (dated by TCRdb to the late 2010s). This specimen's time point label, interpreted: baseline before oral tofacitinib. The library was obtained by the immunoSEQ multiplex PCR assay. For TCR sequencing, RNA was extracted from every sample and reverse transcribed into cDNA to serve as template. TCRdb holds this immuneACCESS table with in-frame rearrangements only. Some clones are missing; in checked studies, unresolved V genes explain under half, and the rest has no known cause. This sample comprises 150,000 to 200,000 clones, over 50% of them detected only once. The leading ten clones occupy about 15% of the sample. Sequenced here: CD4+ T cells sorted from blood, sampled at week 0. These receptors were taken from a human donor with alopecia areata.

This chain joins TRBV5-1 and TRBJ1-5; 7 nucleotides align to TRBD1. Germline CDR1 and CDR2: SGHRS and YFSETQ. CDR3 length: 15 amino acids. Trimming at V came to 0 bases and at J to 6 bases, leaving 6 bases not matched to a gene. The DNA for the CDR3 is TGCGCCAGCAGCTTGGAGGGGGCTAAAGGTCAGCCCCAGCATTTT. It yields the protein CASSLEGAKGQPQHF.

The V call is TRBV5-4, the J call TRBJ2-7, with D tentatively TRBD1 or TRBD2 (5 bases each). The CDR3 totals 12 residues. Deletions cut 4 bases from V and 3 bases from J, with 8 bases between. CDR1 is SGHNT and CDR2 is YYREEE in the germline V gene (reference sequence). The DNA for the CDR3 is TGTGCCAGCAGCCGGGACCGCTACGAGCAGTACTTC. Residues: CASSRDRYEQYF.

This clone was recorded a few times. The V call is TRBV5-1, the J call TRBJ1-6; 11 positions match TRBD1. The CDR3 runs 15 residues. The J segment lost 9 bases and the V segment lost 4 bases, leaving 6 bases of the junction unmatched. Germline loops: CDR1 SGHRS, CDR2 YFSETQ. The CDR3 sequence is CASSAPGQGGSPLHF. The CDR3 region has the DNA TGCGCCAGCAGCGCTCCGGGACAGGGGGGTTCACCCCTCCACTTT.

This clone was seen a handful of times. The chain has TRBV30 and TRBJ1-2; D remains ambiguous. The CDR3 is 13 amino acids. Trimming pared 0 bases from V and 7 bases from J, leaving 12 bases between. CDR1 GTSNPN and CDR2 SVGIG come from the germline V gene (reference sequence). The CDR3 protein is CAWSVKPRGGYTF. Here the CDR3 DNA reads TGTGCCTGGAGTGTAAAGCCCCGGGGTGGCTACACCTTC.

The rearrangement links TRBV18 to TRBJ1-1, with unresolved D. Trimming took 3 bases from V and 1 from J, leaving 15 bases between them. The CDR3 runs 16 residues. CDR1 and CDR2 from the germline V gene are KGHSH and LQKENI. The CDR3 is CASSPPSARGNTEAFF. CDR3 nucleotides: TGTGCCAGCTCACCCCCCTCGGCGCGAGGGAACACTGAAGCTTTCTTT.

This clone was observed once. The gene calls are TRBV5-1 and TRBJ2-5; D is undetermined. Per germline, CDR1 SGHRS and CDR2 YFSETQ. The ends were cut back, 0 bases at V and 0 bases at J, with 6 bases in the middle. This CDR3 region has 14 residues. The CDR3 DNA sequence: TGCGCCAGCAGCTTGGGGTCGTACCAAGAGACCCAGTACTTC. It yields the protein CASSLGSYQETQYF.

This chain links TRBV25-1 with TRBJ1-2, with a possible D match to TRBD1 (5 bases). CDR3 length equals 13 residues. Trimming removed 4 bases at V and 5 bases at J, with 11 bases between. The germline gives CDR1 MGHDK, CDR2 SYGVNS. This chain's CDR3 is CASSGRGAYGYTF. CDR3 DNA sequence: TGTGCCAGCAGTGGGCGAGGGGCATATGGCTACACCTTC.

This clone was observed a handful of times. This chain's CDR3 is CASSSGQGRNQPQHF. CDR3 bases: TGTGCCAGCAGTTCCGGACAGGGGCGGAATCAGCCCCAGCATTTT. V is TRBV7-2 and J is TRBJ1-5, with 9 bases identical to TRBD1. The CDR3 has 15 residues. Germline V gene sequence: CDR1 SGHTA, CDR2 FQGNSA. V was clipped by 6 bases and J by 4 bases; unmatched bases: 7. Variable domain in full (rest from reference TRBV7-2 and TRBJ1-5): GAGVSQSPSNKVTEKGKDVELRCDPISGHTALYWYRQSLGQGLEFLIYFQGNSAPDKSGLPSDRFSAERTGGSVSTLTIQRTQQEDSAVYLCASSSGQGRNQPQHFGDGTRLSIL.

The CDR3 sequence is CASKSDSSLGNTIYF. The CDR3 bases are TGTGCCAGTAAATCCGACAGCTCCCTTGGAAACACCATATATTTT. The V and J genes are TRBV19 and TRBJ1-3, with a tentative D call TRBD1 (5 bases). The CDR3 has 15 amino acids. V lost 7 bases and J 3 bases, leaving 16 bases between the germline ends. Germline assignment: CDR1 LNHDA and CDR2 SQIVND (reference sequence).

This chain links TRBV10-3 with TRBJ2-5; D is undetermined. The CDR3 is made up of 12 amino acids. The germline V gene has CDR1 ENHRY and CDR2 SYGVKD. V was clipped by 0 bases and J by 4 bases, with 3 bases between them. The CDR3 reads CAISESAETQYF. CDR3 nucleotides: TGTGCCATCAGTGAGTCGGCAGAGACCCAGTACTTC.

This clone occurred a few times. The chain carries TRBV29-1 and TRBJ2-7; 8 bases fit TRBD1. The trim removed 5 bases at V and 2 bases at J, leaving 8 bases unmatched. This CDR3 comprises 14 residues. Germline V gene sequence: CDR1 SQVTM, CDR2 ANQGSEA. The CDR3 protein is CSVSTTGATYEQYF. CDR3 coding DNA: TGCAGCGTTTCGACGACAGGGGCGACCTACGAGCAGTACTTC.

In DNA form, the CDR3 reads TGTGCCTGGAGTCCCCTTGGGATACCAACAACTAATGAAAAACTGTTTTTT. It specifies CAWSPLGIPTTNEKLFF. The genes are TRBV30 and TRBJ1-4; D gene ambiguous. Germline values: CDR1 GTSNPN, CDR2 SVGIG (reference sequence). The CDR3 extends over 17 amino acids. V was clipped by 2 bases and J by 0 bases, with 16 bases between them.

This clone was seen ten or more times. The V call is TRBV30, the J call TRBJ2-2; D is unresolved. Trimming shortened V by 8 bases and J by 0 bases, and 13 bases separated the two germline ends. CDR3 length: 14 residues. The germline V gene encodes CDR1 GTSNPN and CDR2 SVGIG (reference sequence). CDR3 bases: TGTGCCCAACAAGGACGGGCGAACACCGGGGAGCTGTTTTTT. It codes for CAQQGRANTGELFF.

The sample holds one count of this clone. The J gene is TRBJ1-1, the V gene TRBV30; D is uncertain. Per germline, CDR1 GTSNPN and CDR2 SVGIG (reference sequence). The CDR3 is 14 amino acids. Trimming took off 0 bases at V and 1 base at J, with 9 bases between the two ends. CDR3 sequence (DNA): TGTGCCTGGAGTGTACCCCCCACGAACACTGAAGCTTTCTTT. Its protein is CAWSVPPTNTEAFF.

There are a few counts of this clone. CDR3 bases: TGCAGCGTCGCAGGGGCAGTGAACACTGAAGCTTTCTTT. This gives the protein CSVAGAVNTEAFF. V is TRBV29-1 and J is TRBJ1-1; D possibly corresponds to TRBD1 (6 bases). V was trimmed by 6 bases and J by 0 bases, leaving 11 bases between them. Looked up from germline, CDR1 is SQVTM and CDR2 is ANQGSEA. The CDR3 sequence is 13 residues long. Complete variable domain (other parts from reference TRBV29-1 and TRBJ1-1): SAVISQKPSRDICQRGTSLTIQCQVDSQVTMMFWYRQQPGQSLTLIATANQGSEATYESGFVIDKFPISRPNLTFSTLTVSNMSPEDSSIYLCSVAGAVNTEAFFGQGTRLTVV.

This chain links TRBV2 with TRBJ2-1, with D uncertain. Germline CDR1 and CDR2: SNHLY and FYNNEI. CDR3 length equals 12 residues. Trimming took off 3 bases at V and 5 bases at J, with 5 bases between the two ends. As DNA, the CDR3 is TGTGCCAGCAGTGATAGGGACAATGAGCAGTTCTTC. The encoded protein is CASSDRDNEQFF.

This chain links TRBV7-8 with TRBJ2-5, with 8 bases aligning to TRBD1. Germline values: CDR1 SGHVS, CDR2 FQNEAQ. V gave up 0 bases and J gave up 0 bases; unmatched junction bases: 6. This CDR3 is built from 17 residues. The CDR3 coding sequence is TGTGCCAGCAGCTTAGCCTCGGGGGACAGGTACCAAGAGACCCAGTACTTC. Its protein product is CASSLASGDRYQETQYF.

This clone was observed a few times. This rearrangement joins TRBV28 to TRBJ2-2; 7 bases fit TRBD1. V was clipped by 6 bases and J by 4 bases; unmatched bases: 8. Per the germline V gene, CDR1 is MDHEN and CDR2 is SYDVKM. This CDR3 is built from 15 residues. The CDR3 here is CASSQLDRSTGELFF. DNA of the CDR3: TGTGCCAGCAGCCAACTGGACAGGAGCACCGGGGAGCTGTTTTTT.